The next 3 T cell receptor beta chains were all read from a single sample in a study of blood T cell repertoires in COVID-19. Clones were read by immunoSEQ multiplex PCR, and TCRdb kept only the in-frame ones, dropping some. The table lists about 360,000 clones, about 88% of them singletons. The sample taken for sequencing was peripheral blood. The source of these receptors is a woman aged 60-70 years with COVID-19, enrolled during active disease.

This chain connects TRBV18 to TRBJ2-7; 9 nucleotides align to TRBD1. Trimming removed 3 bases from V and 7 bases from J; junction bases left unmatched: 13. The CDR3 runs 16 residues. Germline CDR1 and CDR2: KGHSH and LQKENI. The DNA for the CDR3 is TGTGCCAGCTCACCGCAGACCGGGACAGGGCGTGCAGAGCAGTACTTC. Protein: CASSPQTGTGRAEQYF.

Here the CDR3 reads CASDRDRGNYGYTF. The CDR3 DNA is TGTGCCAGCGACCGGGACAGGGGGAACTATGGCTACACCTTC. The chain is built from TRBV6-5 and TRBJ1-2; 11 bases are a match to TRBD1. The CDR3 has 14 residues. Germline assignment: CDR1 MNHEY and CDR2 SVGAGI. V trimming: 8 bases; J trimming: 2 bases; junction bases outside the gene matches: 4.

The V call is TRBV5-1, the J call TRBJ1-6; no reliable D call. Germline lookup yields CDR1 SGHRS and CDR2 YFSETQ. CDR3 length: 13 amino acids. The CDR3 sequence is CASRDQSDSPLHF. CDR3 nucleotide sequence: TGCGCTAGCCGGGATCAAAGCGATTCACCCCTCCACTTT.